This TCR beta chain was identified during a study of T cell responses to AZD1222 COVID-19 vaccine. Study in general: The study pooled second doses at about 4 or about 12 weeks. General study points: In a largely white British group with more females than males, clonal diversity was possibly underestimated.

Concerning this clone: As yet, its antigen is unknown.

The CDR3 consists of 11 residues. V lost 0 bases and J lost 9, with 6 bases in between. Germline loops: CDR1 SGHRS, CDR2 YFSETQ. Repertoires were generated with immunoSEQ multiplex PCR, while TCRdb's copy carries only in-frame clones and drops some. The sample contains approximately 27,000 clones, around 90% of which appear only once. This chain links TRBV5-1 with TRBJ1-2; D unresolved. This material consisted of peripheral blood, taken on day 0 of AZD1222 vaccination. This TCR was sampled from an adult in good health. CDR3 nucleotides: TGCGCCAGCAGCTTGGGGCAGCGCTACACCTTC. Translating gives CASSLGQRYTF.